A selection of T cell receptor beta chains follows, all from one sample in a study of blood T cell repertoires in COVID-19. TCRdb's table, derived via immunoSEQ multiplex PCR, lists solely in-frame clones and lacks some. This sample carries about 270,000 clones, approximately 90% of them seen once, and the ten largest clones take approximately 4%. Sample: PBMCs or T cells enriched from blood (not recorded which). The source is a woman aged 25 to 45 with acute COVID-19. CDR3s include the opening cysteine and the closing phenylalanine or tryptophan. The order of the fields is V gene, D gene, J gene, clone size, CDR3 DNA, CDR3 protein. The D gene is left open where the match is weak. Clone size is not always given. Where it is, it says once, few, many or a class for expanded clones.

TRBV29-1	TRBD2	TRBJ2-1	NA	TGCAGCGTTGGGACTAGCGGGCACAATGAGCAGTTCTTC	CSVGTSGHNEQFF
TRBV9	NA	TRBJ1-2	NA	TGTGCCAGCAGCGTGGACATTTCCCAACTCGGCTACACCTTC	CASSVDISQLGYTF
TRBV27	TRBD1	TRBJ2-7	NA	TGTGCCAGCCGAAGAGGGGGACAGGGGTACCACGAGCAGTACTTC	CASRRGGQGYHEQYF
TRBV4-3	TRBD2	TRBJ2-1	NA	TGCGCCAGCAGCCAAGAGTACACGGGGACTAGGGAGAATGAGCAGTTCTTC	CASSQEYTGTRENEQFF
TRBV3-1/TRBV3-2	TRBD1	TRBJ1-6	NA	TGTGCCAGCAGCCAATATGGGACAGGGGAGTATTCACCCCTCCACTTT	CASSQYGTGEYSPLHF
TRBV13	NA	TRBJ1-4	NA	TGTGCCAGCAGCCCGAGGACAGCAACTAATGAAAAACTGTTTTTT	CASSPRTATNEKLFF
TRBV19	TRBD2	TRBJ2-7	NA	TGTGCCAGTACGAGCAAGGGGACTAGCGGGAGGGCCACGTCCTACGAGCAGTACTTC	CASTSKGTSGRATSYEQYF
TRBV2	NA	TRBJ2-7	NA	TGTGCCAGCAGTGACAGGGCCTACTACGAGCAGTACTTC	CASSDRAYYEQYF
TRBV6-6	NA	TRBJ1-2	NA	TGTGCCAGCAGTTACCTCGACTCCGCCTATGGCTACACCTTC	CASSYLDSAYGYTF
TRBV19	TRBD2	TRBJ2-7	NA	TGTGCCAGTAGTATGGGGCTAGCGGGTAACGAGCAGTACTTC	CASSMGLAGNEQYF
TRBV11-2	TRBD1	TRBJ2-1	NA	TGTGCCAGCAGCCCCGGACAGGCTCTCTTGCAGTTCTTC	CASSPGQALLQFF
TRBV6-5	TRBD2	TRBJ2-1	NA	TGTGCCAGCAGTTTCTCACTAGCGGGCTCCTACAATGAGCAGTTCTTC	CASSFSLAGSYNEQFF
TRBV11-3	NA	TRBJ2-2	NA	TGTGCCAGCAGCAAGGAGTCGACTAGTCCCGGGGAGCTGTTTTTT	CASSKESTSPGELFF
TRBV3-1/TRBV3-2	TRBD2	TRBJ2-2	NA	TGTGCCAGCAGCCCCCGGGACTACAACACCGGGGAGCTGTTTTTT	CASSPRDYNTGELFF
TRBV19	TRBD1	TRBJ2-2	few	TGTGCCAGTAGAACCTCCGGAGGGACAGGGGTTCAGGGGGCGAACACCGGGGAGCTGTTTTTT	CASRTSGGTGVQGANTGELFF
TRBV9	TRBD1	TRBJ2-3	NA	TGTGCCAGCAGCGCTGGACAGGGCCCAGATACGCAGTATTTT	CASSAGQGPDTQYF
TRBV14	TRBD1	TRBJ2-5	NA	TGTGCCAGCAGCCCGACCACAGGGGCCAACCAAGAGACCCAGTACTTC	CASSPTTGANQETQYF
TRBV5-4	TRBD1	TRBJ2-5	NA	TGTGCCAGCGGGCAGGGGGCAGAGACCCAGTACTTC	CASGQGAETQYF
TRBV10-3	NA	TRBJ2-2	NA	TGTGCCATCAGTGCCCTCGCGACAGCGTTGAGCGGGGAGCTGTTTTTT	CAISALATALSGELFF
TRBV6-5	NA	TRBJ1-3	NA	TGTGCCAGCAGTTACCAACGGGGATCCGGAAACACCATATATTTT	CASSYQRGSGNTIYF
TRBV4-1	NA	TRBJ1-2	NA	TGCGCCAGCAGCCCTGGGGCGGAGAGCTATGGCTACACCTTC	CASSPGAESYGYTF
TRBV24-1	NA	TRBJ2-1	NA	TGTGCCACCAGTGAACGACGCCCAAGCTGGGACATTACAATACCGTCCTCCTCCTACAATGAGCAGTTCTTC	CATSERRPSWDITIPSSSYNEQFF
TRBV11-2	TRBD2	TRBJ2-7	NA	TGTGCCAGCAGTCTATGGCCCCGGGACAGGTGGACTAGCGGGAGACCTCCAAGCTCCTACGAGCAGTACTTC	CASSLWPRDRWTSGRPPSSYEQYF
TRBV11-2	NA	TRBJ1-4	NA	TGTGCCAGCAGCTTAGGACAGGTTGCCGAAAAACTGTTTTTT	CASSLGQVAEKLFF
TRBV7-3	TRBD2	TRBJ2-2	NA	TGTGCCAGCCGAGGGGGGACCGGGACTAGCGGTTACACCGGGGAGCTGTTTTTT	CASRGGTGTSGYTGELFF
TRBV18	TRBD1	TRBJ2-2	NA	TGTGCCAGCTCACCCCGACAGGGGGGAAACACCGGGGAGCTGTTTTTT	CASSPRQGGNTGELFF
TRBV9	TRBD1	TRBJ2-7	NA	TGTGCCAGCAGCGTAGACGGGACAGGGGAATTCTACGAGCAGTACTTC	CASSVDGTGEFYEQYF
TRBV4-1	NA	TRBJ1-6	NA	TGCGCCAGCAGCCAGCCTCGAAGAGGCCCGAATTCACCCCTCCACTTT	CASSQPRRGPNSPLHF
TRBV27	NA	TRBJ1-6	NA	TGTGCCAGCAGTACCGTCGGCGGGATAGATTCACCCCTCCACTTT	CASSTVGGIDSPLHF
TRBV2	NA	TRBJ1-3	NA	TGTGCCAGCAGTTCTACGGGATCGGGTGGAAACACCATATATTTT	CASSSTGSGGNTIYF
TRBV28	TRBD2	TRBJ2-1	NA	TGTGCCAGCAGTTTTATACTAGCGGGAGGGATCAATGAGCAGTTCTTC	CASSFILAGGINEQFF
TRBV18	NA	TRBJ1-1	NA	TGTGCCAGCTCACCTTCGGACAGCCCGAACACTGAAGCTTTCTTT	CASSPSDSPNTEAFF
TRBV14	NA	TRBJ2-3	NA	TGTGCCAGCAGCCAAAATAGCGGAATCACAGATACGCAGTATTTT	CASSQNSGITDTQYF
TRBV10-3	TRBD2	TRBJ2-7	NA	TGTGCCATCAGTGAGGCCAGAAGGGGTCTAGCGGGAGATAACGACGAGCAGTACTTC	CAISEARRGLAGDNDEQYF
TRBV28	TRBD1	TRBJ1-4	once	TGTGCCAGCAGCCCTAGACAGGGAACTAATGAAAAACTGTTTTTT	CASSPRQGTNEKLFF
TRBV23-1	TRBD2	TRBJ2-3	NA	TGCGCCAGTAGAAAGCGGGAGCAGGACACAGATACGCAGTATTTT	CASRKREQDTDTQYF
TRBV27	TRBD2	TRBJ2-7	NA	TGTGCCAGCAGTTCCCAGGGACTAGCGGACCTATGGCAGTACTTC	CASSSQGLADLWQYF
TRBV5-8	NA	TRBJ2-5	NA	TGTGCCAGCAGCTTCACTACCGTCCAAGAGACCCAGTACTTC	CASSFTTVQETQYF
TRBV5-1	NA	TRBJ2-3	NA	TGCGCCAGCAGCCCCGGACAGAACACAGATACGCAGTATTTT	CASSPGQNTDTQYF
TRBV3-1/TRBV3-2	NA	TRBJ2-1	NA	TGTGCCAGCAGCCACCTAGCGACGGATGAGCAGTTCTTC	CASSHLATDEQFF
TRBV6-5	NA	TRBJ1-2	NA	TGTGCCAGCAGTTACCCCGGACAGCCGGCTAACTATGGCTACACCTTC	CASSYPGQPANYGYTF
TRBV6-1	NA	TRBJ2-7	NA	TGTGCCAGCAGTGAATTATTTCGGCGGACCTACGAGCAGTACTTC	CASSELFRRTYEQYF
TRBV19	TRBD2	TRBJ2-7	NA	TGTGCCAGTAGTCCTACTAGCGACTTAATCTACGAGCAGTACTTC	CASSPTSDLIYEQYF
TRBV19	TRBD1	TRBJ2-1	NA	TGTGCCAGCGAAGACCCACAGGGGGGCTCCTACAATGAGCAGTTCTTC	CASEDPQGGSYNEQFF
TRBV15	NA	TRBJ2-7	NA	TGTGCCACCAGCCCCGTGGTAGGGGCCTACGAGCAGTACTTC	CATSPVVGAYEQYF
TRBV3-1/TRBV3-2	TRBD1	TRBJ2-7	NA	TGTGCCAGCAGCCCACACCAGGGGGACTCCTACGAGCAGTACTTC	CASSPHQGDSYEQYF
TRBV12-3/TRBV12-4	NA	TRBJ2-2	once	TGTGCCAGCAGGAGGACCGGGGAGCTGTTTTTT	CASRRTGELFF
TRBV15	TRBD2	TRBJ2-2	NA	TGTGCCACCAGCAGAGACTCGGCAGCTAGCGGGAGAGGGGAGCTGTTTTTT	CATSRDSAASGRGELFF
TRBV7-6	TRBD2	TRBJ2-7	NA	TGTGCCAGCAGCTTTAGGTCCAATCCGGGAGGCCTTAGGAACGAGCAGTACTTC	CASSFRSNPGGLRNEQYF
TRBV18	NA	TRBJ1-1	NA	TGTGCCAGCTCACCTCCGACAGCCGGAGGGGTAAACACTGAAGCTTTCTTT	CASSPPTAGGVNTEAFF
TRBV4-1	TRBD2	TRBJ2-7	few	TGCGCCAGCAGCCAACTGGGACTAGCGGGATCTCTAAGCGGCGAGCAGTACTTC	CASSQLGLAGSLSGEQYF
TRBV6-5	TRBD1	TRBJ2-7	NA	TGTGCCAGCGGCCAGGGGGCCTCCTACGAGCAGTACTTC	CASGQGASYEQYF
TRBV27	NA	TRBJ1-1	NA	TGTGCCAGCAGTTTTCATGGGCAGATAAACACTGAAGCTTTCTTT	CASSFHGQINTEAFF
TRBV18	NA	TRBJ2-3	NA	TGTGCCAGCCAGGATTCGGATACGCAGTATTTT	CASQDSDTQYF
TRBV6-5	NA	TRBJ2-5	once	TGTGCCAGCAGTTACTCCACGGGGGATGGGACCCAGTACTTC	CASSYSTGDGTQYF